This T cell receptor (beta chain) was obtained from a study of memory CD4+ T cells and cytomegalovirus serostatus. Single viable CD3+CD4+CD8-CD45RO+ cells were sorted as the memory CD4+ T cells. Details on this clone: This CDR3 is also generated by other DNA sequences in the sample.

The V gene end was trimmed by 4 bases and the J gene end by 4 bases; junction bases not matched to a gene: 3. This CDR3 has 13 residues. CDR1 SEHNR and CDR2 FQNEAQ come from the germline V gene (reference sequence). Method: immunoSEQ multiplex PCR; TCRdb's copy keeps in-frame clones and lacks some. The repertoire holds around 99,000 clones, with 80% as singletons. What was sequenced was memory CD4+ T cells from blood. This receptor was identified in an adult in good health and CMV-seropositive. The chain is built from TRBV7-9 and TRBJ1-2; 7 bases agree with TRBD1. CDR3 loop: CASSSGQRYGYTF. DNA of the CDR3: TGTGCCAGCAGCTCGGGACAGCGCTATGGCTACACCTTC.